The 9 T cell receptor beta chains below come from one sample, sequenced in a study of blood T cells in healthy people across ages. Using a J-beta primer mix together with a sample-barcoded 5' primer, a second PCR was run for about 6 to 11 cycles. Via MiXCR, TCRdb re-called the 5' RACE reads, giving one row per CDR3 protein. The data contain hundreds of thousands of distinct CDR3 sequences, 20% to 30% of them singletons. This sample was shared with a second study, whose subject was T cells of mothers and their children.

Sequencing input: blood. These TCRs come from a boy aged 10-17 years in good health.

This chain joins TRBV2 and TRBJ2-5, with unresolved D. Germline V CDR1 and CDR2: SNHLY, FYNNEI. The V gene lost 6 bases and the J gene lost 3 bases, with 11 bases spanning the gap. This CDR3 is built from 13 residues. This CDR3 is CASRVPNEETQYF. In DNA, the CDR3 is TGTGCCAGCAGAGTCCCCAACGAAGAGACCCAGTACTTC.

V gene TRBV30 combines with J gene TRBJ2-1, with 7 positions matching TRBD1. V shed 2 bases, J shed 0 bases, and the junction held 7 bases outside the gene matches. Germline V gene sequence: CDR1 GTSNPN, CDR2 SVGIG (reference sequence). This CDR3 is 16 amino acids long. The CDR3 reads CAWSSDRAGSYNEQFF. The CDR3 coding sequence is TGTGCCTGGAGTAGCGACAGGGCGGGCTCCTACAATGAGCAGTTCTTC. Full variable domain (outside the CDR3, taken from reference TRBV30 and TRBJ2-1): SQTIHQWPATLVQPVGSPLSLECTVEGTSNPNLYWYRQAAGRGLQLLFYSVGIGQISSEVPQNLSASRPQDRQFILSSKKLLLSDSGFYLCAWSSDRAGSYNEQFFGPGTRLTVL.

The V call is TRBV5-1, the J call TRBJ2-5; D possibly uses TRBD1 or TRBD2 (5 bases each). The CDR3 has 15 residues. Between the trimmed V and J ends, which lost 4 bases and 5 bases, there was a span of 18 bases. Germline assignment: CDR1 SGHRS and CDR2 YFSETQ. This chain's CDR3 is CASSPNEGRTETQYF. For the CDR3, the DNA is TGCGCCAGCAGCCCCAACGAGGGACGTACGGAGACCCAGTACTTC. Together with reference TRBV5-1 and TRBJ2-5, the CDR3 gives the full variable domain: KAGVTQTPRYLIKTRGQQVTLSCSPISGHRSVSWYQQTPGQGLQFLFEYFSETQRNKGNFPGRFSGRQFSNSRSEMNVSTLELGDSALYLCASSPNEGRTETQYFGPGTRLLVL.

In the case of this clonotype: One end of the junction does not line up with germline, which may come from a read error. The J gene is TRBJ1-3, the V gene TRBV7-9, with D unclear. The V gene's germline CDR1 is SEHNR and CDR2 FQNEAQ (reference sequence). The CDR3 length is 12 residues. CDR3 nucleotide sequence: TGTACCAGCAGCTTACGTGGAAACACCATATATTTT. It yields the protein CTSSLRGNTIYF.

J is TRBJ2-3 and V is TRBV3-1; D might be TRBD1 (6 bases). V was shortened by 4 bases and J by 6 bases, with 14 bases between the two germline ends. CDR1 and CDR2 (germline): LGHDT, YNNKEL (reference sequence). CDR3 length: 14 amino acids. CDR3 region: CASSPLQGRDTQYF. Written as DNA, the CDR3 is TGTGCCAGCAGCCCTCTCCAGGGGCGTGATACGCAGTATTTT.

The chain joins TRBV3-1 to TRBJ2-5; 8 nucleotides match TRBD2. The trim removed 4 bases at V and 3 bases at J, leaving 16 bases unmatched. From germline, CDR1 is LGHDT and CDR2 YNNKEL (reference sequence). The CDR3 spans 18 residues. In DNA form, the CDR3 reads TGTGCCAGCAGCCGGATTACTAACCGAGCGGGGGATAAAGAGACCCAGTACTTC. Encoded protein: CASSRITNRAGDKETQYF.

This clonotype has a handful of counts. The chain combines TRBV4-3 with TRBJ1-6; weak D call: TRBD1 (5 bases). Trimming took 0 bases from V and 6 from J, leaving 9 bases between them. CDR1 is LGHNA and CDR2 is YSLEER in the germline V gene. This CDR3 has 15 residues. The DNA of the CDR3 is TGCGCCAGCAGCCAAGAAGGGGACGTTAATTCACCCCTCCACTTT. Translation gives CASSQEGDVNSPLHF.

The gene calls are TRBV5-1 and TRBJ2-5; D gene uncertain. CDR3 size: 13 residues. CDR1 is SGHRS, CDR2 YFSETQ, per germline. With 2 bases removed from V and 2 bases from J, the gap between germline ends came to 7 bases. CDR3 amino acids: CASSFLGQETQYF. Written as DNA, the CDR3 is TGCGCCAGCAGCTTTCTGGGGCAAGAGACCCAGTACTTC.

This clonotype was counted only a few times. V and J are TRBV24-1 and TRBJ2-5; D possibly matches TRBD1 or TRBD2 (5 bases each). The better agreement between TRBJ2-1 and the DNA end casts doubt on the J call. The CDR3 contains 12 residues. The germline CDR1 and CDR2 sequences are KGHDR and SFDVKD. This CDR3 reads CATAAGANEQFF. The DNA of the CDR3 is TGTGCCACCGCCGCCGGGGCCAATGAGCAGTTCTTC.